This T cell receptor beta chain was identified in a study of shared clonotypes between healthy human individuals. Study outcomes and limitations: The study found roughly 5.3% of naive CD4 clonotypes shared across several donors. Shared clonotypes across all four donors exceeded non-shared ones in generation probability.

The authors ran the assay at deep level. Sequencing used immunoSEQ multiplex PCR; TCRdb keeps in-frame clones, though not all of them. The repertoire includes roughly 1 million clones, approximately 68% of them detected once, and about 1.5% sits in the top ten. The CDR3 has 14 residues. Germline V gene lookup returns CDR1 KGHSH and CDR2 LQKENI. A word on this clone: The antigen is unknown. An end of the junction differs from the germline gene, which may be a read error.

This TCR came from a man younger than 35 in good health. The chain uses TRBV18 and TRBJ2-7; TRBD1 matches at 7 bases. The specimen sequenced was memory CD4+ T cells sorted from blood. Regarding subset: CD45RA-negative fraction. The CDR3 bases are TGTGCCAGCTCCCAGATTCCTGGGACAGCTCTTCCCGAGTTC. This encodes CASSQIPGTALPEF.